This T cell receptor beta chain derives from a study of blood T cells in healthy people across ages. The germline CDR1 and CDR2 sequences are SEHNR and FQNEAQ (reference sequence). V gave up 5 bases and J gave up 3 bases, with 14 bases separating them. The CDR3 sequence is 15 residues long. For every donor, a draw yielded around 9.4 milliliters of peripheral blood. Primed by a sample-barcoded 5' primer and a J-beta primer mix, a second PCR proceeded for about 7 to 12 cycles. Using its own MiXCR run on the 5' RACE reads, TCRdb lists one record per CDR3 protein. The sample has 1,500,000 or so distinct CDR3 sequences; roughly 64% are singletons.

The chain uses TRBV7-9 and TRBJ2-1; D not certain. The receptor was isolated from a young man in good health. The sequencing sample was made of blood. The CDR3 loop is CASSPRGTLYNEQFF. CDR3 bases: TGTGCCAGCAGCCCCCGTGGTACGCTCTACAATGAGCAGTTCTTC.